These 18 T cell receptor beta chains originate from one sample sequenced in a study of spatial heterogeneity in lung cancer. Each CDR3 protein gets one entry after TCRdb re-called the 5' RACE reads with MiXCR. The table has roughly 50,000 distinct CDR3 sequences, less than 8.5% seen once. The time point was: sample taken at primary tumor resection. Whole RNA from tumor, nontumor lung or frozen PBMC was sequenced unsorted. Source: PBMCs, taken at surgery. These receptors originate from a female donor with early-stage non-small cell lung cancer.

This chain joins TRBV28 and TRBJ2-2; D is unresolved. Trimming left V 7 bases short and J 4 bases short, with 10 bases between. CDR3 length equals 13 residues. Germline assignment: CDR1 MDHEN and CDR2 SYDVKM. In DNA, the CDR3 is TGTGCCAGCACCCCGGGCGGCACCGGGGAGCTGTTTTTT. It encodes CASTPGGTGELFF.

This chain joins TRBV5-8 and TRBJ1-2; D remains ambiguous. Trimming shortened V by 5 bases and J by 4 bases, and 12 bases separated the two germline ends. This CDR3 has 13 amino acids. Germline loops: CDR1 SGHTS, CDR2 YDEGEE. CDR3 in amino acids: CASRERAAYGYTF. DNA of the CDR3: TGTGCCAGCAGGGAGAGAGCGGCCTATGGCTACACCTTC. Complete variable domain (other parts from reference TRBV5-8 and TRBJ1-2): EAGVTQSPTHLIKTRGQQATLRCSPISGHTSVYWYQQALGLGLQFLLWYDEGEERNRGNFPPRFSGRQFPNYSSELNVNALELEDSALYLCASRERAAYGYTFGSGTRLTVV.

This clonotype was found many times. V gene TRBV27 combines with J gene TRBJ2-2; 8 positions agree with TRBD2. J gave up 5 bases and V 0 bases, and 11 bases lay outside the gene matches. CDR1 is MNHEY and CDR2 is SMNVEV in the germline V gene (reference sequence). CDR3 length equals 18 residues. CDR3 sequence: CASSLSRAVAGTTGELFF. Here the CDR3 DNA reads TGTGCCAGCAGTTTATCGAGGGCGGTAGCGGGGACGACCGGGGAGCTGTTTTTT.

This clonotype turned up a few times. The chain couples TRBV19 to TRBJ1-4, with D hard to call. This CDR3 is 14 amino acids long. V dropped 2 bases and J dropped 7 bases, with 11 bases sitting between them. Germline CDR1 is LNHDA and CDR2 is SQIVND (reference sequence). The CDR3 region is CASSIRGIGEKLFF. CDR3 sequence (DNA): TGTGCCAGTAGTATACGTGGGATCGGTGAAAAACTGTTTTTT.

This clonotype showed up many times. The V gene is TRBV5-1, the J gene TRBJ1-5, with D possibly TRBD1 on 5 matching bases. The germline CDR1 and CDR2 sequences are SGHRS and YFSETQ. V lost 0 bases and J 3 bases, leaving 10 bases between the germline ends. This CDR3 spans 15 amino acids. The DNA of the CDR3 is TGCGCCAGCAGCTTGGGTGACAGCCCCAATCAGCCCCAGCATTTT. Translation: CASSLGDSPNQPQHF.

This chain uses TRBV11-2 with TRBJ2-2; D possibly corresponds to TRBD1 (7 bases). CDR1 and CDR2 from the germline V gene are SGHAT and FQNNGV. With 5 bases removed from V and 3 bases from J, the gap between germline ends came to 13 bases. The CDR3 spans 15 residues. The CDR3 DNA follows: TGTGCCAGCAGCGCGGGACAGCCCTACACCGGGGAGCTGTTTTTT. Translated, it gives CASSAGQPYTGELFF.

This clonotype was observed a handful of times. The rearrangement links TRBV23-1 to TRBJ1-4, with D unclear. TRBV23-1 belongs to the ORF category, with a function that is uncertain. Trimming pared 4 bases from V and 8 bases from J, leaving 11 bases between. This CDR3 has 13 residues. The CDR3 region is CASSRPGSEKLFF. The DNA for the CDR3 is TGCGCCAGCAGTCGCCCTGGGTCCGAAAAACTGTTTTTT.

V usage is TRBV15 and J usage is TRBJ2-1; 9 bases are shared with TRBD2. Looked up from germline, CDR1 is LNHNV and CDR2 is YYDKDF (reference sequence). This CDR3 comprises 17 residues. V lost 4 bases to trimming and J lost 3 bases; unmatched junction nucleotides: 10. CDR3 amino acids: CATSNPTGTSYYNEQFF. CDR3 DNA sequence: TGTGCCACCAGCAACCCCACCGGGACTAGCTACTACAATGAGCAGTTCTTC.

V gene TRBV6-6 combines with J gene TRBJ2-1; 10 nucleotides agree with TRBD2. Germline CDR1 is MNHNY and CDR2 is SVGAGI (reference sequence). The CDR3 runs to 16 residues. Germline trimming cut 2 bases from V and 0 bases from J; bases unmatched to any gene: 1. As DNA, the CDR3 is TGTGCCAGCAGTTACCTAGCGGGGGTCTCCTACAATGAGCAGTTCTTC. Protein sequence: CASSYLAGVSYNEQFF.

This clonotype was counted ten times or more. The chain couples TRBV7-2 to TRBJ2-1; D is ambiguous. Per germline, CDR1 SGHTA and CDR2 FQGNSA. Trimming removed 0 bases from V and 5 bases from J, with 8 bases in between. The length of the CDR3 is 14 residues. In nucleotides, the CDR3 is TGTGCCAGCAGCTTAGCCGCTGGAAACAATGAGCAGTTCTTC. Translated, it gives CASSLAAGNNEQFF.

In its sample, this clonotype was seen a few times. The V gene is TRBV6-5, the J gene TRBJ2-1; possible D gene TRBD1, 5 bases. Trimming shortened V by 6 bases and J by 5 bases, and 14 bases separated the two germline ends. The CDR3 extends over 14 amino acids. Germline V gene sequence: CDR1 MNHEY, CDR2 SVGAGI. This CDR3 reads CASRLFLGHNEQFF. The CDR3 DNA is TGTGCCAGCAGGCTTTTTCTGGGGCACAATGAGCAGTTCTTC.

This clonotype was observed at least ten times. The chain links TRBV15 to TRBJ2-4, with 7 nucleotides matching TRBD1. The CDR3 runs 15 residues. J was trimmed by 7 bases and V by 1 base; bases with no gene match: 7. Germline loops: CDR1 LNHNV, CDR2 YYDKDF (reference sequence). The CDR3 DNA is TGTGCCACCAGCAGAGGAGGCGACAGGGCCAACATTCAGTACTTC. It translates to CATSRGGDRANIQYF.

The chain recombines TRBV7-8 with TRBJ2-3, with TRBD2 matching 10 bases. CDR1 SGHVS and CDR2 FQNEAQ come from the germline V gene. CDR3 length: 19 residues. V dropped 5 bases and J dropped 2; count of bases not matched to a gene: 16. CDR3 region: CASSPVLAGGPPNTDTQYF. The CDR3 DNA sequence: TGTGCCAGCAGCCCCGTTTTAGCGGGGGGCCCCCCTAACACAGATACGCAGTATTTT.

This clonotype showed up many times. The chain uses TRBV25-1 and TRBJ2-7; D remains unclear. The CDR3 is 12 residues long. Germline values: CDR1 MGHDK, CDR2 SYGVNS. Trimming cost V 4 bases and J 2 bases, with 6 bases left between them. Here the CDR3 DNA reads TGTGCCAGCAGTGGGAGAGCCTACGAGCAGTACTTC. It translates to CASSGRAYEQYF.

This clonotype showed up just a few times. This chain links TRBV7-2 with TRBJ2-1; 9 nucleotides agree with TRBD1. The germline CDR1 and CDR2 sequences are SGHTA and FQGNSA. The CDR3 is 13 residues long. After removal of 5 bases from V and 6 bases from J, the junction contained 2 bases not matched to a gene. CDR3 nucleotides: TGTGCCAGCAGCCGGGACAGGGTCAATGAGCAGTTCTTC. The encoded protein is CASSRDRVNEQFF.

This clonotype was recorded many times. The CDR3: CAWSLGGWGNEQFF. Here the CDR3 DNA reads TGTGCCTGGAGTCTCGGGGGCTGGGGGAATGAGCAGTTCTTC. The chain couples TRBV30 to TRBJ2-1; the D gene could be TRBD1 or TRBD2 (6 bases each). This CDR3 is built from 14 residues. V was pared by 2 bases and J by 7 bases, with 15 bases between. Germline CDR1 is GTSNPN and CDR2 is SVGIG (reference sequence).

The gene calls are TRBV2 and TRBJ2-2; D is ambiguous. CDR3 size: 16 residues. The V end was cut by 2 bases, the J end by 6 bases, with 16 bases between. Per germline, CDR1 SNHLY and CDR2 FYNNEI. CDR3 amino acids: CASSEYLDRVAGELFF. DNA for the CDR3: TGTGCCAGCAGTGAATATCTAGATAGAGTGGCCGGGGAGCTGTTTTTT.

Many counts were recorded for this clonotype. The V call is TRBV2, the J call TRBJ2-3; TRBD2 matches at 11 bases. This CDR3 spans 17 amino acids. Germline V gene data show CDR1 as SNHLY and CDR2 as FYNNEI. The V and J ends lost 7 bases and 2 bases, in that order; junction bases with no gene match: 11. The CDR3 DNA sequence: TGTGCCAGCAAGCTAGCGGGGGGACGAGGCATCACAGATACGCAGTATTTT. Translation gives CASKLAGGRGITDTQYF.